This TCR beta chain was recovered during a study of blood T cell repertoires in COVID-19. About the research overall: Spain, Italy and the United States supplied samples that represented acute and convalescent COVID-19. PBMCs, B-cell-depleted T cells, or T cells were the source of the cDNA or gDNA that made up the material.

Germline V lookup: CDR1 SGHAT, CDR2 FQNNGV. V shed 5 bases and J shed 4 bases, with 14 bases lying between them. The CDR3 is 14 residues long. Authors' data handling: Quantification of nucleated cells was approximated via reference gene primer amplification. TCRdb's copy holds only in-frame clones and misses some; the assay was immunoSEQ multiplex PCR. The D gene and trimming were derived from the DNA, and the V and J assignments and clone size from that table. The sample comprises 100,000 or so clones, about 89% of which are singletons, and approximately 15% rests with the top ten. This clone was detected only once.

The rearrangement uses TRBV11-2 and TRBJ1-1; weak D call: TRBD1 (6 bases). This receptor was identified in a man aged 50 or older with acute or convalescent COVID-19. The specimen sequenced was peripheral blood. This chain's CDR3 is CASSTQQGSTEAFF. Written as DNA, the CDR3 is TGTGCCAGCAGCACCCAACAGGGATCCACTGAAGCTTTCTTT.